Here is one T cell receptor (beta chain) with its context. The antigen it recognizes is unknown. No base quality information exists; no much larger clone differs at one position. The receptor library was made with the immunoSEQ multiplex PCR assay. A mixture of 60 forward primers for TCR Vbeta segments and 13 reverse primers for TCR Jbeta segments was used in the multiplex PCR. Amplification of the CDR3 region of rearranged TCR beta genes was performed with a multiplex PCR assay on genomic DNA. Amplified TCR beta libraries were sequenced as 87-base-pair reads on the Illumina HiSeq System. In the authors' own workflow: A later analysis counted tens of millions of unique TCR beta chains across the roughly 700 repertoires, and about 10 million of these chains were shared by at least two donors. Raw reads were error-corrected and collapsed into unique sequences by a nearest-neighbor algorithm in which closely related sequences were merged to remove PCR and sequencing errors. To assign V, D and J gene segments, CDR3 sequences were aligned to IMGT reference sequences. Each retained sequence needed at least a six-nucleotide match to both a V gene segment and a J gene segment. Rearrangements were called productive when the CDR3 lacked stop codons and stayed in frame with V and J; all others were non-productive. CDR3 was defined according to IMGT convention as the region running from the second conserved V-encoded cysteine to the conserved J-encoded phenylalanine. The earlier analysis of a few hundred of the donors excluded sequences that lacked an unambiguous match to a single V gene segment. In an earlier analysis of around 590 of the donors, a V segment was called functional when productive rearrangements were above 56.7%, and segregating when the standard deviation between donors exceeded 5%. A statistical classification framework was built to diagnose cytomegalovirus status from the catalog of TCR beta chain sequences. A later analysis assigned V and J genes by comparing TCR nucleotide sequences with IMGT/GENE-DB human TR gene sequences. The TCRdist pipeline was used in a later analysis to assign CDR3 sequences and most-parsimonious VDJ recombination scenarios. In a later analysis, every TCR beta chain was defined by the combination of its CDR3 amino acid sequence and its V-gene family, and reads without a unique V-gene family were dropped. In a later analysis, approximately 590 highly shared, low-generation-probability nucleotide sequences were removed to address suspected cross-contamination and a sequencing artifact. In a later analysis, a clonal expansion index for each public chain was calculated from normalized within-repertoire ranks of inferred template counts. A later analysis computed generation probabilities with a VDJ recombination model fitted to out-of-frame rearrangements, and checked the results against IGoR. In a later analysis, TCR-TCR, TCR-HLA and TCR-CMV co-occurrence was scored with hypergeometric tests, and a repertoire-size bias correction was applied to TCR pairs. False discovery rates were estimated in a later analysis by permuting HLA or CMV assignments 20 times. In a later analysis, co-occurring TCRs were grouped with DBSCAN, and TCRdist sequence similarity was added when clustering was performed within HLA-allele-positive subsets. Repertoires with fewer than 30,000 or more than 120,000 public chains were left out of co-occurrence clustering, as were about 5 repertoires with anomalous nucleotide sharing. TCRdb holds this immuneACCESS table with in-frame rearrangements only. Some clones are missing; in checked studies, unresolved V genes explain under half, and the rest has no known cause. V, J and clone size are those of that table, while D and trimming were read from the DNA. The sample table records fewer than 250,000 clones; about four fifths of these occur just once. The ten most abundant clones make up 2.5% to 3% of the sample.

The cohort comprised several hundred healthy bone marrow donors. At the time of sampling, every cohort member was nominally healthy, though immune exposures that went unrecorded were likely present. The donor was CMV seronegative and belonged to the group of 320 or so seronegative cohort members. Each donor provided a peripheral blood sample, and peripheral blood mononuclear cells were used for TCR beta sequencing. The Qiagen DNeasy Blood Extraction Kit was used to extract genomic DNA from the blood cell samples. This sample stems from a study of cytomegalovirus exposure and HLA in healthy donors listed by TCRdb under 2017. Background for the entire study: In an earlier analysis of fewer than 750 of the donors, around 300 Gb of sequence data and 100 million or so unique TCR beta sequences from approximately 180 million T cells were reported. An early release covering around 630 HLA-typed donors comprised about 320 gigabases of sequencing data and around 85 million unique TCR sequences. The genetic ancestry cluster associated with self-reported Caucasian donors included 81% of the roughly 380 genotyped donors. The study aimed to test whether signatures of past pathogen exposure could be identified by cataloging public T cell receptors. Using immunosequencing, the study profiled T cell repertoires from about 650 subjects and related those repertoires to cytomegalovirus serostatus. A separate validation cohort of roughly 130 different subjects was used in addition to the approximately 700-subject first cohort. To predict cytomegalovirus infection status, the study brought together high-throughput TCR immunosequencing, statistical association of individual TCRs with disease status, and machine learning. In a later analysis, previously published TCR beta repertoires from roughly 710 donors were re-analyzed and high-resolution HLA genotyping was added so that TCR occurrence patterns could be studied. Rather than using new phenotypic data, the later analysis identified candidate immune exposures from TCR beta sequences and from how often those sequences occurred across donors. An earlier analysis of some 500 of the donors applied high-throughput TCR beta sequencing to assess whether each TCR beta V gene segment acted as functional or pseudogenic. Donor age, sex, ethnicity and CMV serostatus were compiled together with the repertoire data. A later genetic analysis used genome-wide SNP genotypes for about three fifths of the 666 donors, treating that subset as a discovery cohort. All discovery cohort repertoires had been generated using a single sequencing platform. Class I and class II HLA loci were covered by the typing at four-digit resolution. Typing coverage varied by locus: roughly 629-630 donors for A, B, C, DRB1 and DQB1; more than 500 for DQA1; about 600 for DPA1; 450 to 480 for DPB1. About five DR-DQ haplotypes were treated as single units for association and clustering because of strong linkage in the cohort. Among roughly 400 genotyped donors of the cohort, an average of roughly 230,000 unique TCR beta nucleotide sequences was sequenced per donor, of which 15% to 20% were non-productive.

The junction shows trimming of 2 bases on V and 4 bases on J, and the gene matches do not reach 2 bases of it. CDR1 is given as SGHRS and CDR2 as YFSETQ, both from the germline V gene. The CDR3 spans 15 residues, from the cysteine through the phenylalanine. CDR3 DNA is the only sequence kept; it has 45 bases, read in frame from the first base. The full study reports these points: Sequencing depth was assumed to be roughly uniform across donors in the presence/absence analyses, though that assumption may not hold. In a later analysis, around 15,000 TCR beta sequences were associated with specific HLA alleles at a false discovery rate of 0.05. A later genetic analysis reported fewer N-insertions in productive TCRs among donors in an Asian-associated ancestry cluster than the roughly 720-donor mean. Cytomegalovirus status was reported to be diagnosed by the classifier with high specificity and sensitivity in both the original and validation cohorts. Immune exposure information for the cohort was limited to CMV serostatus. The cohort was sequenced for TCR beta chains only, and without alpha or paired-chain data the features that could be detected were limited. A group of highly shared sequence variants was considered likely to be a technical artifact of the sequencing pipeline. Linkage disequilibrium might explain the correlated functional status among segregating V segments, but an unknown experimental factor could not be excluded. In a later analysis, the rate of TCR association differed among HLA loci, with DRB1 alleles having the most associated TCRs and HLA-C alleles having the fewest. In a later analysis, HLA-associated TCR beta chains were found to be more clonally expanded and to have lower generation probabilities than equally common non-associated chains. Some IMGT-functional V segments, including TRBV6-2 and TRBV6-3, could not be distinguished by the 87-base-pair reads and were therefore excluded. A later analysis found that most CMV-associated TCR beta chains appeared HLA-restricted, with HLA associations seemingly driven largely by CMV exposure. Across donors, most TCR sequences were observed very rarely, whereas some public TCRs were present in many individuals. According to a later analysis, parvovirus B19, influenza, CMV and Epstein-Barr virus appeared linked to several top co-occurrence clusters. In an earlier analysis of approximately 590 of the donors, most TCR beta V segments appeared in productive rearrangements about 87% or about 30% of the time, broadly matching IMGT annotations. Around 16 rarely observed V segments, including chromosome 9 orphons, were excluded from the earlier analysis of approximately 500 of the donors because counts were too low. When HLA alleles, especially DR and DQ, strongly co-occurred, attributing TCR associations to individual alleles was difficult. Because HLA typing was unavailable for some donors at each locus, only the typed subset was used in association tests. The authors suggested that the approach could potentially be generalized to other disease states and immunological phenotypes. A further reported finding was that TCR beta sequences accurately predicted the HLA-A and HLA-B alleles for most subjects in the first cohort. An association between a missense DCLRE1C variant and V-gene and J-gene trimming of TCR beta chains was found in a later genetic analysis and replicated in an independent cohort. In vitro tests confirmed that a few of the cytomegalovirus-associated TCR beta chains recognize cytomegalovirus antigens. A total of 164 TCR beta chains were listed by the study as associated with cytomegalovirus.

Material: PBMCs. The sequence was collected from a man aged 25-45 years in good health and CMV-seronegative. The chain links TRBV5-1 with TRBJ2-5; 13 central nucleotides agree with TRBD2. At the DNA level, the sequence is TGCGCCAGCAGCTTACTAGCGGGGGGGGCAGAGACCCAGTACTTC. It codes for CASSLLAGGAETQYF. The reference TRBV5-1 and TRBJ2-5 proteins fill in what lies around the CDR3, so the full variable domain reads KAGVTQTPRYLIKTRGQQVTLSCSPISGHRSVSWYQQTPGQGLQFLFEYFSETQRNKGNFPGRFSGRQFSNSRSEMNVSTLELGDSALYLCASSLLAGGAETQYFGPGTRLLVL.